This TCR beta chain comes out of a study of blood T cell repertoires in COVID-19. Germline CDR1 is SGHDT and CDR2 is YYEEEE. The CDR3 runs 14 residues. Trimming removed 2 bases from V and 10 bases from J; junction bases left unmatched: 4. Authors' processing steps: Reference gene primer amplification gave estimated nucleated cell counts. Generated by immunoSEQ multiplex PCR, the TCRdb table keeps only in-frame clones and is missing some. The V and J calls and clone size are taken from that table; D and trimming were inferred from the DNA. The data hold about 160,000 clones, with approximately 77% observed a single time.

This chain joins TRBV5-6 and TRBJ1-6, with 9 bases identical to TRBD1. The sample taken for sequencing was PBMCs or T cells enriched from blood (not recorded which). The TCR sequence derives from a man aged 55 to 70 who had recovered from COVID-19. CDR3 sequence reads: CASSFVDRGSPLHF. The CDR3 DNA follows: TGTGCCAGCAGCTTTGTGGACAGGGGATCACCCCTCCACTTT.